This T cell receptor (beta chain) was obtained from a study of blood T cell repertoires in COVID-19. Here immunoSEQ multiplex PCR was the method, and the copy in TCRdb shows in-frame clones only, minus some. The sample lists some 210,000 clones, around 92% occurring once. The CDR3 spans 12 residues. Germline CDR1 and CDR2: MDHEN and SYDVKM. Trimming took 7 bases from V and 9 from J, leaving 14 bases between them. Sequenced sample: peripheral blood. The receptor was isolated from a young man with acute or convalescent COVID-19. The chain recombines TRBV28 with TRBJ2-3; D may be TRBD2 (5 bases). DNA of the CDR3: TGTGCCAGCAAAGTAGAGGGATGGACGCAGTATTTT. Its translation: CASKVEGWTQYF. The full variable domain, completed using reference TRBV28 and TRBJ2-3, is DVKVTQSSRYLVKRTGEKVFLECVQDMDHENMFWYRQDPGLGLRLIYFSYDVKMKEKGDIPEGYSVSREKKERFSLILESASTNQTSMYLCASKVEGWTQYFGPGTRLTVL.